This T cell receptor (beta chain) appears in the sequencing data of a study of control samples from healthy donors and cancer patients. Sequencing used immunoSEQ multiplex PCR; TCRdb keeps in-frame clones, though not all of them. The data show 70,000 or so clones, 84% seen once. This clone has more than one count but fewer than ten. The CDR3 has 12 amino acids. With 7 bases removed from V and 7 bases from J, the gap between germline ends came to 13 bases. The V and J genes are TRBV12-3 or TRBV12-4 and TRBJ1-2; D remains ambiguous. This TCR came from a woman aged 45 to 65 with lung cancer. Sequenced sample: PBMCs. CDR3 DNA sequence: TGTGCCAGCACAACTCGTAATCGTGGCTACACCTTC. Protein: CASTTRNRGYTF.